This T cell receptor beta chain was recovered during a study of breast tumors, draining lymph nodes, adjacent tissues. This clonotype was found many times. MiXCR was run by TCRdb on the multiplex PCR reads, yielding one entry per CDR3 protein. The data show about 130,000 distinct CDR3 sequences, 21% seen once. Axillary draining lymph nodes of breast cancer patients supplied the node samples. The CDR3 is made up of 13 amino acids. Germline V gene data show CDR1 as SGHRS and CDR2 as YFSETQ. Sample: axillary lymph node tissue. The chain joins TRBV5-1 to TRBJ2-3; 8 bases align to TRBD1. This sequence originates from a female donor with breast cancer. Some clones in this sample may be carry-over from other donors' samples. This CDR3 reads CRNGGQDTDTQYF. The CDR3 nucleotides read TGCAGGAATGGGGGACAGGACACAGATACGCAGTATTTT.